What follows are 2 T cell receptor beta chains derived from one specimen sequenced in a study of T cell responses to AZD1222 COVID-19 vaccine. Data came from immunoSEQ multiplex PCR; TCRdb stores just in-frame clones and leaves some out. The data hold about 120,000 clones, with about 85% observed a single time. The specimen comprised peripheral blood, sampled 28 days after the second AZD1222 dose. Receptor source: an adult who received the AZD1222 COVID-19 vaccine.

This chain links TRBV5-4 with TRBJ1-1; D is ambiguous. Trimming took 9 bases from V and 0 from J, leaving 18 bases between them. The CDR3 is 15 amino acids. Germline CDR1 is SGHNT and CDR2 is YYREEE (reference sequence). CDR3 sequence: CATSRAQGMNTEAFF. For the CDR3, the DNA is TGTGCCACCTCTCGGGCCCAAGGGATGAACACTGAAGCTTTCTTT.

The chain uses TRBV5-8 and TRBJ2-1; D gene uncertain. CDR1 is SGHTS and CDR2 is YDEGEE in the germline V gene. V lost 1 base, J lost 5 bases, and 10 bases lay in between. The CDR3 spans 14 residues. The CDR3 loop is CASSLMGINNEQFF. Written as DNA, the CDR3 is TGTGCCAGCAGCTTGATGGGGATAAACAATGAGCAGTTCTTC. The entire variable domain, with the rest obtained from reference TRBV5-8 and TRBJ2-1, is as follows: EAGVTQSPTHLIKTRGQQATLRCSPISGHTSVYWYQQALGLGLQFLLWYDEGEERNRGNFPPRFSGRQFPNYSSELNVNALELEDSALYLCASSLMGINNEQFFGPGTRLTVL.